The 30 T cell receptor beta chains below all came from one sample that was sequenced in a study of T cells in Graves' hyperthyroidism and ophthalmopathy. Researchers amplified the TCR beta CDR3 regions from RNA transcripts. With the HTBI primer set, the TCR CDR3 went through a first round of RT-PCR. TCRdb passed the multiplex PCR reads through MiXCR, listing each CDR3 protein once. Seen here are nearly 600,000 distinct CDR3 sequences, more than 13% observed once, and the top ten hold roughly 7.1%. The specimen was blood. These receptors originate from a woman under 30 with Graves' ophthalmopathy.

This clonotype was detected ten times or more. V gene TRBV6-2 or TRBV6-3 combines with J gene TRBJ2-7; the D call may be TRBD1 or TRBD2 (5 bases each). V shed 6 bases and J shed 6 bases, with 24 bases lying between them. The length of the CDR3 is 16 residues. CDR1 and CDR2 from the germline V gene are MNHEY and SVGEGT. CDR3 amino acids: CASSLYQGATAGEQYF. The CDR3 region has the DNA TGTGCCAGCAGCCTATACCAGGGAGCTACCGCCGGCGAGCAGTACTTC.

There are many counts of this clonotype. This sequence joins TRBV6-1 and TRBJ2-5; D is tentatively TRBD1 or TRBD2 (5 bases each). The CDR3 runs 18 residues. The ends were cut back, 7 bases at V and 1 base at J, with 25 bases in the middle. Germline V gene sequence: CDR1 MNHNS, CDR2 SASEGT. CDR3 in amino acids: CASNKRLDSWGFQETQYF. DNA of the CDR3: TGTGCCAGCAACAAACGCCTAGACAGTTGGGGGTTCCAAGAGACCCAGTACTTC.

The gene calls are TRBV4-1 and TRBJ2-7; no clear D gene. CDR3 size: 15 residues. Per germline, CDR1 MGHRA and CDR2 YSYEKL. V was pared by 4 bases and J by 2 bases, with 15 bases between. The CDR3 here is CASSPRISATYEQYF. CDR3 bases: TGCGCCAGCAGCCCGAGAATCTCCGCTACCTACGAGCAGTACTTC.

This clonotype was observed at least ten times. This sequence joins TRBV30 and TRBJ2-7; D possibly corresponds to TRBD1 (6 bases). The CDR3 is made up of 13 amino acids. Trimming cost V 0 bases and J 5 bases, with 11 bases left between them. Germline V lookup: CDR1 GTSNPN, CDR2 SVGIG (reference sequence). The CDR3 reads CAWSVGGGDEQYF. Written as DNA, the CDR3 is TGTGCCTGGAGTGTAGGGGGTGGCGACGAGCAGTACTTC.

This clonotype was found many times. The J gene is TRBJ2-7, the V gene TRBV18; D is undetermined. The CDR3 covers 14 residues. The germline V gene encodes CDR1 KGHSH and CDR2 LQKENI. Trimming removed 4 bases at V and 5 bases at J, with 15 bases between. Written as DNA, the CDR3 is TGTGCCAGCTCACTGGCTGACTTGGAGAACGAGCAGTACTTC. Protein product: CASSLADLENEQYF.

This clonotype occurred a few times. The chain has TRBV18 and TRBJ1-2; TRBD1 aligns across 7 bases. The CDR3 totals 15 residues. V gave up 10 bases and J gave up 0 bases; unmatched junction bases: 11. The germline gives CDR1 KGHSH, CDR2 LQKENI. Written as DNA, the CDR3 is TGTGCCACCACACCCCCGACAGGGACTAACTATGGCTACACCTTC. Translating it yields CATTPPTGTNYGYTF.

The chain carries TRBV6-2 or TRBV6-3 and TRBJ2-1; tentative D call: TRBD2 (5 bases). Germline assignment: CDR1 MNHEY and CDR2 SVGEGT. This CDR3 has 15 amino acids. Trimming removed 4 bases from V and 2 bases from J, with 12 bases in between. CDR3 sequence (DNA): TGTGCCAGCAGTTTCAAGCGGAGCGCCTACAATGAGCAGTTCTTC. Protein product: CASSFKRSAYNEQFF.

This rearrangement joins TRBV20-1 to TRBJ2-3; no clear D. The CDR3 sequence is 12 residues long. The germline gives CDR1 DFQATT, CDR2 SNEGSKA (reference sequence). V was pared by 0 bases and J by 2 bases, with 3 bases between. Here the CDR3 DNA reads TGCAGTGCTAGAGACGACACAGATACGCAGTATTTT. It specifies CSARDDTDTQYF.

In its sample, this clonotype was seen many times. The chain joins TRBV12-3 or TRBV12-4 to TRBJ1-5, with a weak D call TRBD1 (6 bases). With 5 bases removed from V and 10 bases from J, the gap between germline ends came to 24 bases. The CDR3 is made up of 16 amino acids. CDR3 region: CASSPRVTGWGSPQHF. CDR3 nucleotides: TGTGCCAGCAGTCCGAGGGTCACAGGGTGGGGGAGCCCCCAGCATTTT.

The chain joins TRBV29-1 to TRBJ2-1; the match to TRBD2 covers 9 bases. CDR3 length: 16 amino acids. The germline V gene encodes CDR1 SQVTM and CDR2 ANQGSEA. J gave up 0 bases and V 1 base, and 4 bases lay outside the gene matches. Here the CDR3 DNA reads TGCAGCGTTGAAGGAGGTAGCGGGAGCTCCTACAATGAGCAGTTCTTC. This encodes CSVEGGSGSSYNEQFF.

This clonotype was found many times. The V gene is TRBV6-1, the J gene TRBJ2-5; D is unresolved. Between the trimmed V and J ends, which lost 1 base and 2 bases, there was a span of 14 bases. There are 16 residues in the CDR3. Germline loops: CDR1 MNHNS, CDR2 SASEGT. CDR3 in DNA: TGTGCCAGCAGTGAAGTGGTGGTCTTGGTGCAAGAGACCCAGTACTTC. It codes for CASSEVVVLVQETQYF.

This clonotype was observed many times. The V and J genes are TRBV7-9 and TRBJ2-3; TRBD2 matches at 10 bases. The CDR3 has 15 amino acids. Losses at the gene ends were 6 bases for V and 4 bases for J; bases not matched to a gene: 7. Germline-derived CDR1 and CDR2 are SEHNR and FQNEAQ (reference sequence). CDR3 coding DNA: TGTGCCAGCAGAACTAGCGGGACTCACCCAGATACGCAGTATTTT. It yields the protein CASRTSGTHPDTQYF.

This clonotype was observed at least ten times. The rearrangement uses TRBV7-6 and TRBJ2-1; D gene uncertain. Trimming shortened V by 3 bases and J by 9 bases, and 15 bases separated the two germline ends. Germline V CDR1 and CDR2: SGHVS, FNYEAQ. The CDR3 has 14 residues. The DNA of the CDR3 is TGTGCCAGCAGCTTTAGCCCGAAGATGGGTGAGCAGTTCTTC. It encodes CASSFSPKMGEQFF.

This clonotype was seen only once. The chain employs TRBV27 and TRBJ2-1; 12 nucleotides agree with TRBD2. CDR1 MNHEY and CDR2 SMNVEV come from the germline V gene (reference sequence). The CDR3 runs 19 residues. The V and J ends lost 6 bases and 9 bases, in that order; junction bases with no gene match: 21. CDR3 nucleotides: TGTGCCAGCAGCCAGGACAGGGGTAAACTAGCGGGAGGTTTTGTTGAGCAGTTCTTC. Its protein is CASSQDRGKLAGGFVEQFF.

This clonotype was found many times. The chain has TRBV6-1 and TRBJ2-2, with 7 bases lining up with TRBD1. Trimming took 8 bases from V and 0 from J; bases not matched to a gene: 3. The germline V gene has CDR1 MNHNS and CDR2 SASEGT. The CDR3 spans 14 residues. This CDR3 reads CASGDRTNTGELFF. In DNA form, the CDR3 reads TGTGCCAGCGGGGACAGAACGAACACCGGGGAGCTGTTTTTT.

This clonotype was picked up many times. This rearrangement joins TRBV28 to TRBJ2-3; no clear D gene. The CDR3 runs 14 residues. Trimming took 7 bases from V and 2 from J, leaving 13 bases between them. CDR1 is MDHEN and CDR2 is SYDVKM in the germline V gene. The CDR3 nucleotides read TGTGCCAGCAAAGGATCAGAGGTCACAGATACGCAGTATTTT. This translates into CASKGSEVTDTQYF.

This clonotype was seen repeatedly, ten times or more. The CDR3: CASSLGGLAGLSYEQYF. The CDR3, as DNA: TGCGCCAGCAGCTTGGGGGGACTAGCGGGCCTCTCCTACGAGCAGTACTTC. This chain uses TRBV5-1 with TRBJ2-7, with 12 bases identical to TRBD2. The CDR3 contains 17 residues. Germline assignment: CDR1 SGHRS and CDR2 YFSETQ. J gave up 0 bases and V 0 bases, and 4 bases lay outside the gene matches. Variable domain in full (rest from reference TRBV5-1 and TRBJ2-7): KAGVTQTPRYLIKTRGQQVTLSCSPISGHRSVSWYQQTPGQGLQFLFEYFSETQRNKGNFPGRFSGRQFSNSRSEMNVSTLELGDSALYLCASSLGGLAGLSYEQYFGPGTRLTVT.

This clonotype was seen ten or more times. The chain recombines TRBV6-5 with TRBJ2-7; D remains unclear. The CDR3 runs 14 residues. Germline assignment: CDR1 MNHEY and CDR2 SVGAGI. Deletions cut 0 bases from V and 0 bases from J, with 6 bases between. CDR3 sequence (DNA): TGTGCCAGCAGTTACTCGGACCCCTCCTACGAGCAGTACTTC. It is translated as CASSYSDPSYEQYF.

V and J are TRBV10-3 and TRBJ2-7, with D perhaps TRBD1 (6 bases). The CDR3 totals 15 residues. The germline V gene has CDR1 ENHRY and CDR2 SYGVKD. V was clipped by 3 bases and J by 4 bases, with 16 bases between them. The CDR3 loop reads CAISDGQQATYEQYF. As DNA, the CDR3 is TGTGCCATCAGTGATGGACAGCAGGCCACGTACGAGCAGTACTTC.

This clonotype has a count of ten or more. The V call is TRBV3-1, the J call TRBJ2-3, with D unclear. This CDR3 spans 15 amino acids. The ends were cut back, 1 base at V and 2 bases at J, with 10 bases in the middle. The germline gives CDR1 LGHDT, CDR2 YNNKEL (reference sequence). The CDR3 here is CASSQVPGSTDTQYF. The CDR3 bases are TGTGCCAGCAGCCAAGTTCCGGGTTCCACAGATACGCAGTATTTT.

This clonotype was observed many times. This chain uses TRBV6-1 with TRBJ1-1; 8 bases agree with TRBD1. Germline V gene lookup returns CDR1 MNHNS and CDR2 SASEGT. V gave up 6 bases and J gave up 4 bases; unmatched junction bases: 16. CDR3 size: 17 residues. The DNA for the CDR3 is TGTGCCAGCAGCCCCCTCGGACAGGGCTGGATAAGCACTGAAGCTTTCTTT. It translates to CASSPLGQGWISTEAFF.

This rearrangement joins TRBV27 to TRBJ2-1; D call uncertain. Trimming removed 3 bases from V and 9 bases from J, with 15 bases in between. CDR1 MNHEY and CDR2 SMNVEV come from the germline V gene (reference sequence). The CDR3 contains 14 residues. CDR3 nucleotide sequence: TGTGCCAGCAGTTTTAACAGAAAGGGTGGTGAGCAGTTCTTC. Its translation: CASSFNRKGGEQFF.

CDR3 sequence reads: CASSPAAGPSSGNTIYF. The CDR3 DNA reads as TGTGCCAGCTCCCCTGCGGCCGGGCCGAGCTCTGGAAACACCATATATTTT. The genes are TRBV18 and TRBJ1-3; D is unclear. V was pared by 6 bases and J by 0 bases, with 18 bases between. Germline values: CDR1 KGHSH, CDR2 LQKENI. The CDR3 length is 17 residues.

V usage is TRBV7-3 and J usage is TRBJ1-3; 11 bases fit TRBD1. This CDR3 has 16 amino acids. J lost 4 bases, V lost 5 bases, and 7 bases had no gene match. Per germline, CDR1 SGHTA and CDR2 FQGTGA. CDR3 protein: CASSPYRDRGGNTIYF. The CDR3 coding sequence is TGTGCCAGCAGCCCCTACCGGGACAGGGGGGGAAACACCATATATTTT.

This clonotype was counted at least ten times. The chain combines TRBV27 with TRBJ2-1, with 7 bases fitting TRBD2. The CDR3 sequence is 13 residues long. CDR1 is MNHEY and CDR2 is SMNVEV in the germline V gene (reference sequence). The ends lost 6 bases at V and 5 bases at J; junction bases unmatched: 4. The CDR3 sequence: CASSRAGDNEQFF. CDR3 in DNA: TGTGCCAGCAGCCGTGCGGGGGACAATGAGCAGTTCTTC.

This clonotype was detected only a few times. J is TRBJ1-1 and V is TRBV20-1; a weak D match, TRBD1 (5 bases). V lost 6 bases, J lost 5 bases, and 13 bases lay in between. Germline CDR1 reads DFQATT; CDR2 reads SNEGSKA (reference sequence). The CDR3 runs 12 residues. As DNA, the CDR3 is TGCAGTGCCCACGGGACTTGGACTGAAGCTTTCTTT. Its translation is CSAHGTWTEAFF.

This clonotype has at least ten counts. The rearrangement uses TRBV20-1 and TRBJ2-5; D remains unclear. Germline V gene lookup returns CDR1 DFQATT and CDR2 SNEGSKA (reference sequence). V lost 5 bases and J 1 base, leaving 17 bases between the germline ends. CDR3 length equals 15 residues. The DNA for the CDR3 is TGCAGTGCTCGCACGCTTTCAGGAATCCAAGAGACCCAGTACTTC. Its translation: CSARTLSGIQETQYF.

This clonotype was counted between two and nine times. The V and J genes are TRBV5-5 and TRBJ2-7, with D unresolved. This CDR3 spans 13 amino acids. The V end was cut by 0 bases, the J end by 6 bases, with 10 bases between. Germline V CDR1 and CDR2: SGHKS, YYEKEE (reference sequence). CDR3 in amino acids: CASSLEASGEQYF. The CDR3 DNA reads TGTGCCAGCAGCTTGGAGGCTAGTGGCGAGCAGTACTTC.

At least ten counts were recorded for this clonotype. The chain carries TRBV14 and TRBJ2-7; TRBD2 matches at 12 bases. After removal of 3 bases from V and 2 bases from J, the junction contained 2 bases not matched to a gene. CDR1 and CDR2 from the germline V gene are SGHDN and FVKESK. This CDR3 is built from 15 residues. CDR3 in DNA: TGTGCCAGCAGCCAGACTAGCGGGAGAGCCTACGAGCAGTACTTC. Its translation: CASSQTSGRAYEQYF. Full variable domain (outside the CDR3, taken from reference TRBV14 and TRBJ2-7): EAGVTQFPSHSVIEKGQTVTLRCDPISGHDNLYWYRRVMGKEIKFLLHFVKESKQDESGMPNNRFLAERTGGTYSTLKVQPAELEDSGVYFCASSQTSGRAYEQYFGPGTRLTVT.

This clonotype has a handful of counts. For the CDR3, the DNA is TGTGCCAGCAGCGCCGGACGGGACTATGGCTACACCTTC. This encodes CASSAGRDYGYTF. The J gene is TRBJ1-2, the V gene TRBV9, with D hard to call. In germline, CDR1 is SGDLS, CDR2 YYNGEE. CDR3 length: 13 residues. V was trimmed by 3 bases and J by 3 bases, leaving 9 bases between them. The full variable domain, in which reference TRBV9 and TRBJ1-2 provide the parts outside the CDR3, is DSGVTQTPKHLITATGQRVTLRCSPRSGDLSVYWYQQSLDQGLQFLIQYYNGEERAKGNILERFSAQQFPDLHSELNLSSLELGDSALYFCASSAGRDYGYTFGSGTRLTVV.